The 3 T cell receptor beta chains in this list originate from one sample, sequenced in a study of CXCR3-negative and CXCR3-positive naive CD8 T cells. Points from the study as a whole: A higher hydrophobicity marked the TRB CDR3s of CXCR3-positive naive cells versus CXCR3-negative naive cells.

It was by 5' RACE with UMI labels that the TRB cDNA libraries were prepared. One entry per CDR3 protein, without DNA, is what TCRdb gives after re-calling the 5' RACE reads. The table lists 120,000 to 150,000 distinct CDR3 sequences, with 0.25% to 0.3% in the top ten. Antigen specificity for these receptors is unknown. Sequencing used naive CXCR3+ CD8+ T cells from blood. Documented subset: CD45RO-CCR7+CD27+CD95- naive CD8+ T cells expressing CXCR3 (TNR3+). These receptor sequences come from a human donor in good health. Some clones in this sample may be carry-over from other donors' samples.

The CDR3 loop reads CASSDGTGEAYEQYF. The V call is TRBV6-1, the J call TRBJ2-7; without DNA, the TCRdb call of TRBD1 cannot be checked. The CDR3 totals 15 residues. Germline lookup yields CDR1 MNHNS and CDR2 SASEGT.

V usage is TRBV4-2 and J usage is TRBJ2-7; lacking DNA, the TRBD2 call made by TCRdb goes unchecked. Germline V gene sequence: CDR1 LGHNA, CDR2 YNFKEQ. This CDR3 comprises 13 residues. Here the CDR3 reads CASSQEGHYEQYF.

The rearrangement joins TRBV7-9 to TRBJ2-1; checking the TCRdb D call of TRBD1 is not possible without DNA. The CDR3 runs 15 residues. Germline V gives CDR1 SEHNR, CDR2 FQNEAQ (reference sequence). CDR3 region: CASTLSGGIYNEQFF.